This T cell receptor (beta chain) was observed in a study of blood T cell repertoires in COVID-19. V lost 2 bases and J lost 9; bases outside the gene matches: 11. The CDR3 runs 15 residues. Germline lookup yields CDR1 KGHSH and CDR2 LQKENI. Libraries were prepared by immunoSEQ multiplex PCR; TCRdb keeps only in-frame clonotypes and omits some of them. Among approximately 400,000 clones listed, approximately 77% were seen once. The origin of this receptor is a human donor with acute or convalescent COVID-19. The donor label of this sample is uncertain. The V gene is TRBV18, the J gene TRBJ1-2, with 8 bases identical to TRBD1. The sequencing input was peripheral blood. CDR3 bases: TGTGCCAGCTCACCAGCTGACTACCAGGGGGCTAGCTACACCTTC. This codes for CASSPADYQGASYTF.